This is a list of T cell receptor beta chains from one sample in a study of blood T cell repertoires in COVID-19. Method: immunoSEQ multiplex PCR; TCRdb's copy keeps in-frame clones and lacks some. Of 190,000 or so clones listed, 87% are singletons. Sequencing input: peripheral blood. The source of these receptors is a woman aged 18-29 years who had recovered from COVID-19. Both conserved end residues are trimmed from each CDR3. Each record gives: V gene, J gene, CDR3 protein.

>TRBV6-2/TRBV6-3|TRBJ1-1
ASSPPGGKNTEAF
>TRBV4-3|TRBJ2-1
ASSQVGGEQF
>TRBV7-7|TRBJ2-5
ASSLGAGNAAQETQY
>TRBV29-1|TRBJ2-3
SVEAQQGDPQY
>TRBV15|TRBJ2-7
ATSSGQNYEQY
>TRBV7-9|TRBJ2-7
ASSPRLLSYEQY
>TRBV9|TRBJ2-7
ASSLGTVGYEQY
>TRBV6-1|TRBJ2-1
ASSDRALEPSYNEQF
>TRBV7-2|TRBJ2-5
ASSLAGGVIQETQY
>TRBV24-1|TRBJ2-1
ATSDLLGQGNNEQF
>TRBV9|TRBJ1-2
ASSARDRGNYGYT
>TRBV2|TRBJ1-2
ASSLGQGSIYGYT
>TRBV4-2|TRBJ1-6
ASSQDLPGASSYNSPLH
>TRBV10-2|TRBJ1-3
ASSGDSSGNTIY
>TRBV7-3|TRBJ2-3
ASSPQGADTQY
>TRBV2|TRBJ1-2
ASIALGGEYGYT
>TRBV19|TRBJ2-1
ASSLRADFNEQF
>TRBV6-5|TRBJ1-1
ASSYVQGYIGTEAF
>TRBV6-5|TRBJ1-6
ASSYGRNRYSPLH
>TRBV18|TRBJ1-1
ATRSRDKGTEAF
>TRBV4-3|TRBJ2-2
ASSQGGTVAGELF
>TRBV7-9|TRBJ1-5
ASSLTGNQPQH
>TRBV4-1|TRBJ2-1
ASSQEEVGGDEQF
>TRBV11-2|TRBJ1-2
ASSLGADGYT
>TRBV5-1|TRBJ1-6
ASSLADRVNSPLH
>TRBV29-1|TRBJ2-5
SVAGLAGETQY
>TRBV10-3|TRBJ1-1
AIKTTTEAF
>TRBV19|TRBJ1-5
ASSMPHQGGGESGNQPQH
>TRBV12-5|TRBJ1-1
ASALGDSVEAF
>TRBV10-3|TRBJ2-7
AISESRSGVTYEQY
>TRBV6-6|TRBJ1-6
ASSYSADRYNSPLH
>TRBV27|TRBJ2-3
ASSLSVGSTDTQY
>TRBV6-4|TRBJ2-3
ASSESDRGPDTQY
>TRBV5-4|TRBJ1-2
ASSLVQGGYGYT
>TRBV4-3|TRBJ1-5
ASSQEVYSNQPQH
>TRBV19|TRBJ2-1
ASSAGQGSSYNEQF
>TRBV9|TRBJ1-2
ASSARVQGSYGYT
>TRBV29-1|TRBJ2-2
SVGRGSGELF
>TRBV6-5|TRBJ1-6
ASRGAGDNSPLH
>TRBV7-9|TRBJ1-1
ASSLFRPRQTAEAF
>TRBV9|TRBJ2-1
ASSVATSGDKYNEQF